This TCR beta chain was captured in a study of T cell changes during pregnancy in multiple sclerosis. The CDR3 contains 15 residues. CDR1 and CDR2 (germline): SGHRS, YFSETQ. With 3 bases clipped from V and 3 bases from J, the junction kept 4 bases outside the gene matches. Produced via immunoSEQ multiplex PCR; TCRdb's table is partial and in-frame only. The table records 35,000 to 50,000 clones, about 89% of them present only once. The clonotype originates from a female donor with multiple sclerosis, enrolled in a pregnancy study. Specimen: CD4+ T cells from peripheral blood mononuclear cells, collected after pregnancy. The rearrangement uses TRBV5-1 and TRBJ1-4, with 8 bases identical to TRBD1. CDR3 in amino acids: CASSSTTGANEKLFF. CDR3 sequence (DNA): TGCGCCAGCAGCTCTACGACAGGGGCTAATGAAAAACTGTTTTTT.